Listed below are T cell receptor beta chains from one sample, sequenced in a study of T-cell reconstitution after alpha-beta-depleted transplantation in children. TCRdb re-derived calls from the PCR reads in MiXCR, one entry per CDR3 protein. The table shows a few hundred thousand distinct CDR3 sequences, with less than 15% occurring only once. Specimen: PBMCs, collected from the stem cell graft. These TCRs come from a human donor who donated a stem cell graft to a child with Fanconi anemia. Each CDR3 is given with its conserved first and last residue. The D gene is left open where the match is weak. Clone size appears in some rows only: once, few, many, or a class for an expanded clone.

clone size | J gene | D gene | V gene | CDR3 protein | CDR3 DNA
many | TRBJ2-5 | TRBD2 | TRBV15 | CATSPGTSGGQETQYF | TGTGCCACCAGCCCGGGCACTAGCGGGGGACAAGAGACCCAGTACTTC
- | TRBJ1-1 | - | TRBV5-1 | CASSLMGGDTEAFF | TGCGCCAGCAGCTTGATGGGTGGAGACACTGAAGCTTTCTTT
few | TRBJ2-5 | TRBD1 | TRBV20-1 | CSARGDRGGETQYF | TGCAGTGCTAGAGGGGACAGGGGAGGAGAGACCCAGTACTTC
many | TRBJ2-1 | TRBD1 | TRBV5-1 | CASSLLPGGSGYEQFF | TGCGCCAGCAGCTTGCTTCCAGGGGGCTCAGGATATGAGCAGTTCTTC
few | TRBJ2-3 | - | TRBV9 | CASSVAGSTDTQYF | TGTGCCAGCAGCGTTGCGGGGAGCACAGATACGCAGTATTTT
many | TRBJ2-1 | TRBD1 | TRBV12-5 | CASGSDREGNEQFF | TGTGCTAGTGGTTCGGACAGGGAAGGCAATGAGCAGTTCTTC
- | TRBJ1-3 | - | TRBV4-2 | CASSQVRPVRLDSGNTIYF | TGTGCCAGCAGCCAAGTCAGGCCAGTCAGATTAGACTCTGGAAACACCATATATTTT
many | TRBJ2-3 | TRBD1 | TRBV6-5 | CASSYGDRGPTDTQYF | TGTGCCAGCAGTTACGGCGACAGGGGGCCCACAGATACGCAGTATTTT
many | TRBJ1-6 | - | TRBV6-2/TRBV6-3 | CASSLGGENSPLHF | TGTGCCAGCAGTTTGGGGGGCGAAAATTCACCCCTCCACTTT
many | TRBJ2-5 | TRBD1 | TRBV29-1 | CSVPTGGSVETQYF | TGCAGCGTGCCGACAGGGGGCTCCGTAGAGACCCAGTACTTC
many | TRBJ1-1 | TRBD1 | TRBV30 | CAWSVGQENTEAFF | TGTGCCTGGAGTGTCGGACAGGAGAACACTGAAGCTTTCTTT
- | TRBJ2-1 | - | TRBV29-1 | CSGTRLSRVDNEQFF | TGCAGCGGCACCAGGTTGAGCAGGGTGGACAATGAGCAGTTCTTC
few | TRBJ2-2 | - | TRBV10-3 | CAISEPTTAVTGELFF | TGTGCCATCAGTGAGCCCACTACAGCGGTCACCGGGGAGCTGTTTTTT
many | TRBJ1-2 | - | TRBV20-1 | CSVLGRSGGYTF | TGCAGTGTCCTGGGACGGTCTGGCGGCTACACCTTC
- | TRBJ2-1 | - | TRBV10-2 | CASSLDRYSYNEQFF | TGCGCCAGCAGTCTAGACAGGTACTCCTACAATGAGCAGTTCTTC
many | TRBJ1-1 | - | TRBV20-1 | CSARDRVKTEAFF | TGCAGTGCTAGAGACAGGGTCAAGACTGAAGCTTTCTTT
- | TRBJ1-1 | - | TRBV12-3/TRBV12-4 | CASSPRGEEAFF | TGTGCCAGCAGCCCCCGAGGGGAGGAAGCTTTCTTT
- | TRBJ1-3 | - | TRBV6-5 | CASSYSGDTIYF | TGTGCCAGCAGTTACTCAGGGGACACCATATATTTT
- | TRBJ2-5 | - | TRBV5-5 | CASRPDTIFETQYF | TGTGCCAGCAGACCTGACACAATATTTGAGACCCAGTACTTC
many | TRBJ2-7 | - | TRBV20-1 | CSARTHGSAEQYF | TGCAGTGCTAGGACTCACGGGTCCGCCGAGCAGTACTTC
many | TRBJ1-5 | TRBD1 | TRBV5-1 | CASSLGGPNQPQHF | TGCGCCAGCAGCTTAGGGGGCCCGAATCAGCCCCAGCATTTT
once | TRBJ2-2 | TRBD2 | TRBV6-1 | CASSRRAGGYTGELFF | TGTGCCAGCAGTCGAAGGGCGGGGGGATACACCGGGGAGCTGTTTTTT
few | TRBJ2-5 | - | TRBV29-1 | CSVEVAREETQYF | TGCAGCGTTGAAGTAGCCAGGGAGGAGACCCAGTACTTC
- | TRBJ2-3 | - | TRBV7-2 | CASSWTEGYTQYF | TGTGCCAGCAGCTGGACAGAGGGGTATACGCAGTATTTT
few | TRBJ2-1 | TRBD2 | TRBV29-1 | CSVSGTSRNEQFF | TGCAGCGTTTCCGGGACTAGCCGAAATGAGCAGTTCTTC
- | TRBJ2-1 | TRBD2 | TRBV29-1 | CSVAPAGGYNEQFF | TGCAGCGTTGCCCCAGCGGGGGGATACAATGAGCAGTTCTTC
few | TRBJ2-7 | - | TRBV20-1 | CSAARDSASSYEQYF | TGCAGTGCTGCCAGGGACTCTGCGAGCTCCTACGAGCAGTACTTC
- | TRBJ1-1 | - | TRBV6-6 | CASSYSNNREAFF | TGTGCCAGCAGTTACTCGAACAACCGCGAAGCTTTCTTT
- | TRBJ2-1 | - | TRBV19 | CASSPLLGGGGVVNEQFF | TGTGCCAGTAGCCCACTCCTGGGGGGCGGAGGAGTAGTCAATGAGCAGTTCTTC
- | TRBJ2-7 | - | TRBV20-1 | CSAHHLEGSDEQYF | TGCAGTGCTCATCACCTCGAGGGCTCCGACGAGCAGTACTTC
- | TRBJ2-1 | TRBD2 | TRBV5-1 | CASSPGGVGNEQFF | TGCGCCAGCAGCCCGGGGGGGGTTGGGAATGAGCAGTTCTTC
- | TRBJ1-2 | - | TRBV4-3 | CASSRTDSNYGYTF | TGCGCCAGCAGCCGGACGGATTCTAACTATGGCTACACCTTC
- | TRBJ2-6 | TRBD1 | TRBV5-1 | CASSLGGTGAGANVLTF | TGCGCCAGCAGCTTGGGGGGGACAGGGGCCGGGGCCAACGTCCTGACTTTC
- | TRBJ2-1 | - | TRBV4-2 | CASSQALLRGSEQFF | TGTGCCAGCAGCCAAGCGCTCCTGAGGGGATCTGAGCAGTTCTTC
few | TRBJ2-5 | - | TRBV29-1 | CSVEVRETQYF | TGCAGCGTTGAAGTTAGGGAGACCCAGTACTTC
many | TRBJ2-2 | - | TRBV2 | CASSEGYTRELFF | TGTGCCAGCAGTGAGGGATACACCAGGGAGCTGTTTTTT
many | TRBJ2-1 | TRBD1 | TRBV6-5 | CASSYSAGTGYNEQFF | TGTGCCAGCAGTTACTCAGCCGGGACAGGGTACAATGAGCAGTTCTTC
- | TRBJ1-5 | TRBD1 | TRBV4-1 | CASSRGQGGQPQHF | TGCGCCAGCAGCCGCGGACAGGGGGGTCAGCCCCAGCATTTT
many | TRBJ2-2 | - | TRBV7-9 | CASSRRGNQNTGELFF | TGTGCCAGCAGCCGCCGGGGGAATCAGAACACCGGGGAGCTGTTTTTT
few | TRBJ1-2 | - | TRBV29-1 | CSVGTAGGNGYTF | TGCAGCGTTGGGACTGCTGGGGGGAATGGCTACACCTTC
- | TRBJ1-4 | - | TRBV12-3/TRBV12-4 | CASSLMGEANEKLFF | TGTGCCAGCAGTTTAATGGGGGAAGCTAATGAAAAACTGTTTTTT
- | TRBJ1-1 | - | TRBV12-3/TRBV12-4 | CASTHGGAGTEAFF | TGTGCCAGCACTCATGGGGGGGCGGGCACTGAAGCTTTCTTT
few | TRBJ2-7 | TRBD1 | TRBV30 | CAWSGTGDYEQYF | TGTGCCTGGAGTGGAACAGGGGACTACGAGCAGTACTTC
- | TRBJ2-1 | TRBD1 | TRBV29-1 | CSVGQGNYNEQFF | TGCAGCGTTGGACAGGGAAACTACAATGAGCAGTTCTTC
many | TRBJ2-2 | TRBD2 | TRBV7-9 | CASSLMASGTGELFF | TGTGCCAGCAGCTTAATGGCTAGCGGGACCGGGGAGCTGTTTTTT
many | TRBJ2-3 | - | TRBV20-1 | CSARDASTDTQYF | TGCAGTGCTAGAGATGCTAGCACAGATACGCAGTATTTT
many | TRBJ2-2 | - | TRBV5-1 | CASSSRAGNTGELFF | TGCGCCAGCAGCTCTCGAGCGGGGAACACCGGGGAGCTGTTTTTT
- | TRBJ2-7 | TRBD1 | TRBV29-1 | CSCTGTGTYEQYF | TGCAGCTGTACGGGGACAGGGACCTACGAGCAGTACTTC
- | TRBJ2-5 | - | TRBV7-3 | CASSPTGHQETQYF | TGTGCCAGCAGCCCCACGGGTCACCAAGAGACCCAGTACTTC
many | TRBJ2-7 | - | TRBV19 | CASSTTEYSYEQYF | TGTGCCAGTAGTACCACAGAATACTCCTACGAGCAGTACTTC
- | TRBJ2-5 | - | TRBV10-3 | CAISPGAASQETQYF | TGTGCCATCAGTCCGGGTGCCGCATCCCAAGAGACCCAGTACTTC
many | TRBJ1-2 | - | TRBV12-3/TRBV12-4 | CASSLLVKEESYGYTF | TGTGCCAGCAGTTTACTGGTAAAGGAGGAGTCCTATGGCTACACCTTC
- | TRBJ1-3 | - | TRBV29-1 | CSVAEGPNLLSGNTIYF | TGCAGCGTTGCTGAGGGGCCGAACTTACTCTCTGGAAACACCATATATTTT
- | TRBJ2-3 | - | TRBV7-8 | CASSPTDEDTQYF | TGTGCCAGCAGCCCCACCGACGAAGATACGCAGTATTTT
few | TRBJ2-5 | TRBD1 | TRBV20-1 | CSALLSGQGYQETQYF | TGCAGTGCACTTCTCTCGGGACAGGGGTACCAAGAGACCCAGTACTTC
many | TRBJ1-4 | TRBD1 | TRBV6-5 | CASSRQGGNEKLFF | TGTGCCAGCAGTAGACAGGGGGGTAACGAAAAACTGTTTTTT